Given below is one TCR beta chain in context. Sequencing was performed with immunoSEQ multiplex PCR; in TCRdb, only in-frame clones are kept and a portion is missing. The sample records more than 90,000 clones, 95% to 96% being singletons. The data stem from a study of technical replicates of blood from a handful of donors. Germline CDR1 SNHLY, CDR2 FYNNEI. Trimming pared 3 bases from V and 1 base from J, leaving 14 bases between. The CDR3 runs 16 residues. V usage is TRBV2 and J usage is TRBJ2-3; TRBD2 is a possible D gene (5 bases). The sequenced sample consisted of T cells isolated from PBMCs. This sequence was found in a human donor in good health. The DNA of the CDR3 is TGTGCCAGCAGTGAGGGAGCGACCCGTGGCACAGATACGCAGTATTTT. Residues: CASSEGATRGTDTQYF.